Following are 7 T cell receptor beta chains from one sample sequenced in a study of blood T cell repertoires in COVID-19. Assay used: immunoSEQ multiplex PCR; TCRdb lists only in-frame clones, some missing. The sample consists of 300,000 to 400,000 clones, roughly 85% of them appearing once. Sequencing was carried out using PBMCs or T cells enriched from blood (not recorded which). These receptors were obtained from a woman aged 40 to 49 with acute COVID-19.

The rearrangement joins TRBV11-2 to TRBJ2-7; D remains ambiguous. The CDR3 runs 14 residues. The germline V and J ends were trimmed by 5 bases and 6 bases, with 17 bases remaining between them. The germline CDR1 and CDR2 sequences are SGHAT and FQNNGV. The CDR3 loop reads CASSQRVVPGEQYF. Here the CDR3 DNA reads TGTGCCAGCAGCCAACGAGTAGTCCCCGGCGAGCAGTACTTC.

The V gene is TRBV6-5, the J gene TRBJ2-7, with D maybe TRBD2 (6 bases). Germline V lookup: CDR1 MNHEY, CDR2 SVGAGI. CDR3 length: 15 residues. The V end lost 7 bases, the J end lost 1 base, and 17 bases lay between the germline ends. CDR3 coding DNA: TGTGCCAGCAAAGATCCGGGACTCCGATCCTACGAGCAGTACTTC. Encoded protein: CASKDPGLRSYEQYF.

V and J are TRBV7-2 and TRBJ1-2; 8 nucleotides align to TRBD1. Losses at the gene ends were 0 bases for V and 4 bases for J; bases not matched to a gene: 4. Germline lookup yields CDR1 SGHTA and CDR2 FQGNSA. The CDR3 consists of 15 residues. CDR3 nucleotides: TGTGCCAGCAGCTTAGCCGCGACAGGGGCCTATGGCTACACCTTC. It specifies CASSLAATGAYGYTF.

The chain is built from TRBV6-5 and TRBJ2-7; perhaps TRBD2 as D (6 bases). The CDR3 spans 15 residues. Germline V gene lookup returns CDR1 MNHEY and CDR2 SVGAGI. The V end lost 6 bases, the J end lost 1 base, and 16 bases lay between the germline ends. CDR3 amino acids: CASRPGRGTSYEQYF. CDR3 DNA sequence: TGTGCCAGCAGACCGGGCCGAGGGACTTCCTACGAGCAGTACTTC.

The V call is TRBV20-1, the J call TRBJ2-7; D call uncertain. Germline values: CDR1 DFQATT, CDR2 SNEGSKA (reference sequence). Trimming took 3 bases from V and 0 from J, leaving 12 bases between them. The CDR3 is 14 residues long. The CDR3 sequence: CSASARRSSYEQYF. The CDR3 DNA sequence: TGCAGTGCTAGTGCGCGGCGGTCCTCCTACGAGCAGTACTTC.

The chain uses TRBV5-1 and TRBJ1-2, with a possible D match to TRBD1 (5 bases). CDR1 SGHRS and CDR2 YFSETQ come from the germline V gene. V was pared by 4 bases and J by 0 bases, with 13 bases between. The CDR3 has 15 residues. In nucleotides, the CDR3 is TGCGCCAGCAGCCTAGCGACAGTAACTAACTATGGCTACACCTTC. Amino acid sequence: CASSLATVTNYGYTF.

V gene TRBV11-3 combines with J gene TRBJ2-2; TRBD2 agrees at 10 bases. J gave up 3 bases and V 4 bases, and 8 bases lay outside the gene matches. CDR1 and CDR2 from the germline V gene are SGHNT and YENEEA. This CDR3 contains 17 residues. CDR3 protein: CASSSTWTSGYTGELFF. For the CDR3, the DNA is TGTGCCAGCAGCTCTACATGGACTAGCGGATACACCGGGGAGCTGTTTTTT. The full variable domain, its missing parts supplied by reference TRBV11-3 and TRBJ2-2, is EAGVVQSPRYKIIEKKQPVAFWCNPISGHNTLYWYLQNLGQGPELLIRYENEEAVDDSQLPKDRFSAERLKGVDSTLKIQPAELGDSAVYLCASSSTWTSGYTGELFFGEGSRLTVL.